Presented here are 12 T cell receptor beta chains from one specimen sequenced in a study of T cell repertoires in ileal Crohn's disease. Sequencing was performed with immunoSEQ multiplex PCR; in TCRdb, only in-frame clones are kept and a portion is missing. The sample holds around 6,200 clones, roughly 77% seen once. Sequencing was performed on ileal tissue. These TCRs come from an adult with Crohn's disease.

The rearrangement uses TRBV5-4 and TRBJ2-2; maybe TRBD1 (6 bases). Germline V CDR1 and CDR2: SGHNT, YYREEE (reference sequence). This CDR3 has 14 residues. The V gene lost 9 bases and the J gene lost 0 bases, with 12 bases spanning the gap. The DNA for the CDR3 is TGTGCCATTCGGACAGTCCCGAACACCGGGGAGCTGTTTTTT. Translated, it gives CAIRTVPNTGELFF.

The rearrangement uses TRBV5-8 and TRBJ1-2, with D tentatively TRBD1 (6 bases). Trimming took off 1 base at V and 8 bases at J, with 12 bases between the two ends. The germline gives CDR1 SGHTS, CDR2 YDEGEE. CDR3 length: 13 amino acids. CDR3 sequence: CASSLTGIGGYTF. The DNA for the CDR3 is TGTGCCAGCAGCTTGACAGGGATAGGCGGCTACACCTTC.

V is TRBV29-1 and J is TRBJ2-7; 12 nucleotides match TRBD2. The CDR3 loop spans 11 amino acids. The J segment lost 12 bases and the V segment lost 5 bases, leaving 5 bases of the junction unmatched. Germline lookup yields CDR1 SQVTM and CDR2 ANQGSEA. As DNA, the CDR3 is TGCAGCGTTATACTAGCGGGAGGTCGGTACTTC. Translation gives CSVILAGGRYF.

The V and J genes are TRBV28 and TRBJ2-7; 8 nucleotides match TRBD2. CDR1 and CDR2 (germline): MDHEN, SYDVKM. The CDR3 contains 15 residues. V shed 3 bases, J shed 0 bases, and the junction held 4 bases outside the gene matches. The CDR3 loop is CASSFPGTSSYEQYF. Written as DNA, the CDR3 is TGTGCCAGCAGTTTTCCAGGGACTAGCTCCTACGAGCAGTACTTC.

This sequence joins TRBV15 and TRBJ2-2; 7 nucleotides agree with TRBD1. This CDR3 contains 18 residues. With 0 bases clipped from V and 3 bases from J, the junction kept 10 bases outside the gene matches. From germline, CDR1 is LNHNV and CDR2 YYDKDF (reference sequence). The CDR3, as DNA: TGTGCCACCAGCAGAGATCACCCCGACAGGGCGGACACCGGGGAGCTGTTTTTT. It yields the protein CATSRDHPDRADTGELFF.

The gene calls are TRBV30 and TRBJ2-3; no clear D gene. The CDR3 has 14 residues. Germline V lookup: CDR1 GTSNPN, CDR2 SVGIG (reference sequence). V shed 0 bases and J shed 3 bases, with 10 bases lying between them. The CDR3 sequence: CAWSVRLVTDTQYF. The CDR3, as DNA: TGTGCCTGGAGTGTACGTCTAGTAACAGATACGCAGTATTTT.

The chain employs TRBV15 and TRBJ1-5, with 9 bases fitting TRBD1. CDR3 length equals 16 residues. V lost 4 bases and J lost 5; bases outside the gene matches: 9. CDR1 and CDR2 (germline): LNHNV, YYDKDF (reference sequence). DNA for the CDR3: TGTGCCACCAGCAAGGATCTTACAGGGGGCTATCAGCCCCAGCATTTT. Protein sequence: CATSKDLTGGYQPQHF.

This clone has just a few counts. The rearrangement links TRBV7-2 to TRBJ1-1; D perhaps matches TRBD1 (6 bases). Germline V gene sequence: CDR1 SGHTA, CDR2 FQGNSA. This CDR3 region has 15 residues. Deletions cut 3 bases from V and 0 bases from J, with 11 bases between. The chain's CDR3 is CASSFTTGMNTEAFF. The CDR3 DNA reads TGTGCCAGCAGCTTCACCACAGGGATGAACACTGAAGCTTTCTTT.

This clone was detected a few times. The chain recombines TRBV2 with TRBJ2-7; D gene unclear. Germline lookup yields CDR1 SNHLY and CDR2 FYNNEI. The CDR3 loop spans 10 amino acids. V shed 3 bases and J shed 11 bases, with 8 bases lying between them. In DNA form, the CDR3 reads TGTGCCAGCAGTGACAGGCTGGAGTACTTC. Residues: CASSDRLEYF.

The chain employs TRBV6-1 and TRBJ2-7; D remains ambiguous. V dropped 8 bases and J dropped 7 bases, with 12 bases sitting between them. CDR1 is MNHNS, CDR2 SASEGT, per germline. This CDR3 comprises 11 residues. The CDR3 DNA sequence: TGTGCCAGCTTACGTGTCCGGGAGCAGTACTTC. Its translation: CASLRVREQYF.

The rearrangement uses TRBV5-1 and TRBJ2-1, with no clear D. The CDR3 is 12 residues long. Germline assignment: CDR1 SGHRS and CDR2 YFSETQ. The V end lost 5 bases, the J end lost 7 bases, and 10 bases lay between the germline ends. The CDR3 DNA is TGCGCCAGCAGTTGGCTAGGTAATGAGCAGTTCTTC. This sequence encodes CASSWLGNEQFF.

The table lists this clone with a few counts. The J gene is TRBJ2-7, the V gene TRBV4-1, with D maybe TRBD2 (5 bases). From germline, CDR1 is MGHRA and CDR2 YSYEKL. The CDR3 runs to 16 residues. The germline V and J ends were trimmed by 0 bases and 0 bases, with 12 bases remaining between them. The CDR3 here is CASSQESAGRSYEQYF. The CDR3 nucleotides read TGCGCCAGCAGCCAAGAATCGGCGGGCCGCTCCTACGAGCAGTACTTC.